Listed below are T cell receptor beta chains from one sample, sequenced in a study of T cell repertoires in cytomegalovirus infection. MiXCR was run by TCRdb on the reads, yielding one entry per CDR3 protein. The data show hundreds of thousands of distinct CDR3 sequences, with roughly 33% seen just once and around an eighth held by the top ten. Antigen specificity for these receptors is unknown. The sample consisted of cultured CD8+ T cells from PBMCs, taken from culture after CMV antigen stimulation. The receptors come from a human donor in good health (CMV status not recorded). Some clones in this sample may be carry-over from other donors' samples. Both conserved end residues are part of each CDR3. D genes are given only for firm matches. Clone size is shown for a subset of rows, as once, few, many or a class of expanded clone.

size: few; D: NA; J: TRBJ1-1; V: TRBV4-1; DNA: TGCGCCAGCAGCCAGGGGTTGGAGAACACTGAAGCTTTCTTT; CDR3: CASSQGLENTEAFF
size: few; D: NA; J: TRBJ1-1; V: TRBV20-1; DNA: TGCAGTGCTATAGGGAAGGGACAACACATGAACACTGAAGCTTTCTTT; CDR3: CSAIGKGQHMNTEAFF
size: many; D: NA; J: TRBJ2-1; V: TRBV7-6; DNA: TGTGCCAGCACCAATGGACCGTCCTACAATGAGCAGTTCTTC; CDR3: CASTNGPSYNEQFF
size: many; D: NA; J: TRBJ1-5; V: TRBV7-2; DNA: TGTGCCAGCAGCTTAGGGGACTGGGGCGGGAATCAGCCCCAGCATTTT; CDR3: CASSLGDWGGNQPQHF
size: few; D: TRBD2; J: TRBJ2-1; V: TRBV20-1; DNA: TGCAGTGCTAGAGATTCCGGGACTAGCCCAAACAATGAGCAGTTCTTC; CDR3: CSARDSGTSPNNEQFF
size: once; D: NA; J: TRBJ2-5; V: TRBV4-3; DNA: TGCGCCAGCAGCCAAGATCTCGGCTTCCCAGGAGGAGAGACCCAGTACTTC; CDR3: CASSQDLGFPGGETQYF
size: NA; D: NA; J: TRBJ2-7; V: TRBV6-1; DNA: TGTGCCAGCAGAAATTACGAGCAGTACTTC; CDR3: CASRNYEQYF
size: NA; D: TRBD1; J: TRBJ1-5; V: TRBV6-2/TRBV6-3; DNA: TGTGCCAGCAGTTGGACAGGGGGCAAGCAGCCCCAGCATTTT; CDR3: CASSWTGGKQPQHF
size: NA; D: NA; J: TRBJ2-6; V: TRBV6-1; DNA: TGTGCCACTTCGGGACACCACTCTGGGGCCAACGTCCTGACTTTC; CDR3: CATSGHHSGANVLTF
size: NA; D: TRBD2; J: TRBJ2-1; V: TRBV6-1; DNA: TGTGCCAGCAGTTCCGCCCCCTTATGGGAGGGGAGGGACAATGAGCAGTTCTTC; CDR3: CASSSAPLWEGRDNEQFF
size: few; D: TRBD1; J: TRBJ1-2; V: TRBV3-1; DNA: TGTGCCAGCAGCCAAGATCGAGCAGGGGGCGGCTACTATGGCTACACCTTC; CDR3: CASSQDRAGGGYYGYTF
size: NA; D: NA; J: TRBJ2-7; V: TRBV19; DNA: TGTGCCAGTAGTAACTCAGGGTTCTCCTACGAGCAGTACTTC; CDR3: CASSNSGFSYEQYF
size: few; D: NA; J: TRBJ1-6; V: TRBV7-9; DNA: TGTGCCAGCAGCTTAGTCGCGATGGACACAGATAATTCACCCCTCCACTTT; CDR3: CASSLVAMDTDNSPLHF
size: NA; D: NA; J: TRBJ2-2; V: TRBV2; DNA: TGTGCCAGCGGAGCTGACACCGGGGAGCTGTTTTTT; CDR3: CASGADTGELFF
size: NA; D: NA; J: TRBJ2-1; V: TRBV5-8; DNA: TGTGCCAGCAGCTTGGTACCTTTCAATGAGCAGTTCTTC; CDR3: CASSLVPFNEQFF
size: NA; D: NA; J: TRBJ2-7; V: TRBV20-1; DNA: TGCAGTGCTAGCCTCCAGGGGAGGTCCTACGAGCAGTACTTC; CDR3: CSASLQGRSYEQYF
size: many; D: TRBD1; J: TRBJ2-1; V: TRBV7-8; DNA: TGTGCCAGCAGCTCTGGACAGGGGGCCCACAATGAGCAGTTCTTC; CDR3: CASSSGQGAHNEQFF
size: many; D: NA; J: TRBJ1-5; V: TRBV2; DNA: TGTGCCAGCAGTGAAGGTTACTCTCATGGGCAGCCCCAGCATTTT; CDR3: CASSEGYSHGQPQHF
size: few; D: TRBD1; J: TRBJ1-5; V: TRBV19; DNA: TGTGCCAGTAGTTTCGTCCGGGACAGGGAACAGCCCCAGCATTTT; CDR3: CASSFVRDREQPQHF
size: few; D: TRBD1; J: TRBJ2-3; V: TRBV2; DNA: TGTGCCAGCAGCGCCGGGACAGGGAAAATGACAGATACGCAGTATTTT; CDR3: CASSAGTGKMTDTQYF
size: many; D: TRBD1; J: TRBJ1-1; V: TRBV7-8; DNA: TGTGCCAGCAGCTTATCCCCAGGGGGGAACACTGAAGCTTTCTTT; CDR3: CASSLSPGGNTEAFF
size: NA; D: NA; J: TRBJ1-1; V: TRBV9; DNA: TGTGCCAGCAGCGTAGGACCCGGGTCGGTCGGAGCTTTCTTT; CDR3: CASSVGPGSVGAFF
size: NA; D: NA; J: TRBJ1-2; V: TRBV20-1; DNA: TGCAGTGCTAGGAACAGGAATATGTGGGGCTACACCTTC; CDR3: CSARNRNMWGYTF
size: NA; D: NA; J: TRBJ2-5; V: TRBV4-3; DNA: TGCGCCAGCAGCCAAGATACAGGTCAGGAGACCCAGTACTTC; CDR3: CASSQDTGQETQYF
size: NA; D: TRBD1; J: TRBJ2-1; V: TRBV9; DNA: TGTGCCAGCACCGTAGAAGGGGGCGGTTACAATGAGCAGTTCTTC; CDR3: CASTVEGGGYNEQFF
size: NA; D: NA; J: TRBJ2-3; V: TRBV2; DNA: TGTGCCATTAACTTGGGGGATACGCAGTATTTT; CDR3: CAINLGDTQYF
size: NA; D: TRBD1; J: TRBJ1-5; V: TRBV6-2/TRBV6-3; DNA: TGTGCCAGCAGTGGACCGACAGGGGAAGTTCCCAATCAGCCCCAGCATTTT; CDR3: CASSGPTGEVPNQPQHF
size: few; D: TRBD1; J: TRBJ2-3; V: TRBV6-1; DNA: TGTGCCAGCAGTTCGCCAAACAGGGGGCTGACAGATACGCAGTATTTT; CDR3: CASSSPNRGLTDTQYF
size: NA; D: NA; J: TRBJ2-7; V: TRBV7-6; DNA: TGTGCCAGCAGCGGCGGGACCCTCTTCCCCGAGCAGTACTTC; CDR3: CASSGGTLFPEQYF
size: NA; D: NA; J: TRBJ1-4; V: TRBV6-6; DNA: TGTGCCAGCAGTCACCTGGACAGTCACAATAATGAAAAACTGTTTTTT; CDR3: CASSHLDSHNNEKLFF
size: few; D: TRBD1; J: TRBJ2-3; V: TRBV4-1; DNA: TGCGCCAGCAGCCTCCAGGGGGCAGGGGGCACAGATACGCAGTATTTT; CDR3: CASSLQGAGGTDTQYF
size: many; D: TRBD1; J: TRBJ1-2; V: TRBV7-9; DNA: TGTGCCAGCAGCTTATCGTCGCGCGGACAGGGACACTATGGCTACACCTTC; CDR3: CASSLSSRGQGHYGYTF
size: NA; D: NA; J: TRBJ1-1; V: TRBV6-2/TRBV6-3; DNA: TGTGCCAGCAGTTACTCGAAACTTACTGAAGCTTTCTTT; CDR3: CASSYSKLTEAFF
size: few; D: NA; J: TRBJ1-2; V: TRBV27; DNA: TGTGCCAGCAGTTCAGATTCTGCAACGACCTACCGCTATGGCTACACCTTC; CDR3: CASSSDSATTYRYGYTF
size: NA; D: NA; J: TRBJ2-2; V: TRBV7-8; DNA: TGTGCCAGCAGCTTACGGACAGACGACACCGGGGAGCTGTTTTTT; CDR3: CASSLRTDDTGELFF
size: few; D: TRBD1; J: TRBJ2-6; V: TRBV6-5; DNA: TGTGCCAGCAGTTCACGAGATCGGACAGGGGTGCTCGAAGGGGCCAACGTCCTGACTTTC; CDR3: CASSSRDRTGVLEGANVLTF
size: few; D: TRBD1; J: TRBJ2-7; V: TRBV6-5; DNA: TGTGCCAGCAGGCCTGACAGGGGGTACGAGCAGTACTTC; CDR3: CASRPDRGYEQYF
size: many; D: NA; J: TRBJ2-3; V: TRBV4-1; DNA: TGCGCCAGCAGCCAGGTCCCCCAGGCGGGGAAGACAGATACGCAGTATTTT; CDR3: CASSQVPQAGKTDTQYF
size: NA; D: NA; J: TRBJ1-2; V: TRBV19; DNA: TGTGCCAGTAACTTCGGGCGGCCCTATGGCTACACCTTC; CDR3: CASNFGRPYGYTF
size: few; D: TRBD2; J: TRBJ2-5; V: TRBV7-9; DNA: TGTGCCAGCAGCCAAACCACTAGCGGGCAAGAGACCCAGTACTTC; CDR3: CASSQTTSGQETQYF
size: few; D: TRBD2; J: TRBJ2-1; V: TRBV27; DNA: TGTGCCAGCAGTCTAGCGGGGCAACGACGGGGCAATGAGCAGTTCTTC; CDR3: CASSLAGQRRGNEQFF
size: NA; D: NA; J: TRBJ1-1; V: TRBV11-2; DNA: TGTGCCAGCAGCCAGACAGCAATGAACACTGAAGCTTTCTTT; CDR3: CASSQTAMNTEAFF